The 27 T cell receptor beta chains below come from one sample, sequenced in a study of T cells in Graves' hyperthyroidism and ophthalmopathy. There were TCR beta CDR3 regions amplified from RNA transcripts. HTBI primers were the set used in a first-round RT-PCR of the TCR CDR3. TCRdb reprocessed the multiplex PCR reads via MiXCR and lists one record per CDR3 protein. The sample includes about 640,000 distinct CDR3 sequences, approximately 15% of them seen just once. The material sequenced was blood. The receptors were sampled from a woman in her 50s with Graves' ophthalmopathy.

The V gene is TRBV29-1, the J gene TRBJ1-2, with D perhaps matching TRBD1 (6 bases). V lost 6 bases and J 4 bases, leaving 12 bases between the germline ends. Germline CDR1 reads SQVTM; CDR2 reads ANQGSEA. The CDR3 has 12 residues. CDR3 in DNA: TGCAGCGTGGTACAGGGAGCCTATGGCTACACCTTC. It translates to CSVVQGAYGYTF.

This clonotype has ten or more counts. This chain links TRBV6-6 with TRBJ2-1; 11 bases are a match to TRBD2. The CDR3 is 16 residues long. Germline V gene sequence: CDR1 MNHNY, CDR2 SVGAGI (reference sequence). V was pared by 2 bases and J by 6 bases, with 6 bases of the junction left unmatched. CDR3 in DNA: TGTGCCAGCAGTTACCAGGGACTAGCGGTAGTCAATGAGCAGTTCTTC. Protein: CASSYQGLAVVNEQFF.

The rearrangement uses TRBV3-1 and TRBJ1-3; no definite D call. The CDR3 consists of 15 residues. Trimming stripped 1 base from V and 0 bases from J, with 7 bases between. CDR1 is LGHDT and CDR2 is YNNKEL in the germline V gene (reference sequence). The CDR3 region is CASSQGTRSGNTIYF. The CDR3 DNA reads as TGTGCCAGCAGCCAAGGGACCCGCTCTGGAAACACCATATATTTT.

Here the CDR3 reads CASSAARNTGELFF. The CDR3 nucleotides read TGTGCCAGCTCGGCGGCCCGAAACACCGGGGAGCTGTTTTTT. The chain uses TRBV19 and TRBJ2-2; D unclear. The V end was cut by 9 bases, the J end by 2 bases, with 13 bases between. This CDR3 has 14 amino acids. CDR1 is LNHDA, CDR2 SQIVND, per germline (reference sequence).

CDR3 DNA sequence: TGTGCCAGCAGTTACGGACAGGCGTACCAAGAGACCCAGTACTTC. As protein: CASSYGQAYQETQYF. The rearrangement uses TRBV6-5 and TRBJ2-5, with 7 nucleotides matching TRBD1. V shed 2 bases, J shed 0 bases, and the junction held 3 bases outside the gene matches. Germline-derived CDR1 and CDR2 are MNHEY and SVGAGI. The CDR3 extends over 15 amino acids.

This clonotype was detected ten times or more. The V and J genes are TRBV7-2 and TRBJ2-5; TRBD1 is a possible D gene (6 bases). Trimming took off 2 bases at V and 5 bases at J, with 12 bases between the two ends. Germline loops: CDR1 SGHTA, CDR2 FQGNSA. This CDR3 comprises 14 residues. The CDR3 protein is CASSLFRGRETQYF. For the CDR3, the DNA is TGTGCCAGCAGCTTATTCAGGGGCCGGGAGACCCAGTACTTC.

The sample holds many counts of this clonotype. This chain links TRBV19 with TRBJ2-1; no reliable D call. V gave up 0 bases and J gave up 9 bases, with 12 bases separating them. Germline V gene sequence: CDR1 LNHDA, CDR2 SQIVND (reference sequence). This CDR3 spans 14 amino acids. CDR3 in amino acids: CASSIDLGLGEQFF. The CDR3 DNA reads TGTGCCAGTAGTATAGATCTTGGGTTAGGTGAGCAGTTCTTC.

This clonotype was observed a few times. The rearrangement joins TRBV27 to TRBJ2-1; D ambiguous. Germline V gene sequence: CDR1 MNHEY, CDR2 SMNVEV (reference sequence). V dropped 3 bases and J dropped 7 bases, with 10 bases sitting between them. This CDR3 contains 13 residues. The CDR3 is CASSFPPGNEQFF. Here the CDR3 DNA reads TGTGCCAGCAGTTTTCCCCCGGGTAATGAGCAGTTCTTC.

The V call is TRBV19, the J call TRBJ2-1; D possibly corresponds to TRBD2 (5 bases). The germline V gene encodes CDR1 LNHDA and CDR2 SQIVND (reference sequence). The V and J ends lost 5 bases and 8 bases respectively, with 16 bases between them. The CDR3 is 14 amino acids. The CDR3 spells CASSHGIVLYEQFF. CDR3 nucleotide sequence: TGTGCCAGTAGTCACGGGATCGTGTTATATGAGCAGTTCTTC.

This clonotype has a handful of counts. V usage is TRBV11-2 and J usage is TRBJ2-2; D not resolved. Trimming took off 3 bases at V and 1 base at J, with 15 bases between the two ends. The germline V gene encodes CDR1 SGHAT and CDR2 FQNNGV. The length of the CDR3 is 17 residues. The CDR3 here is CASSFAIRTQNTGELFF. DNA for the CDR3: TGTGCCAGCAGCTTTGCTATACGCACACAGAACACCGGGGAGCTGTTTTTT.

This clonotype has ten or more counts. The chain has TRBV11-2 and TRBJ2-2; D tentatively reads TRBD1 or TRBD2 (5 bases each). Germline-derived CDR1 and CDR2 are SGHAT and FQNNGV. This CDR3 region has 15 residues. V lost 3 bases, J lost 0 bases, and 8 bases lay in between. The CDR3 DNA reads TGTGCCAGCAGCTTTGGGACGGCGAACACCGGGGAGCTGTTTTTT. The encoded protein is CASSFGTANTGELFF.

This clonotype was observed a few times. The chain links TRBV7-2 to TRBJ1-2; TRBD1 matches at 7 bases. The germline V gene has CDR1 SGHTA and CDR2 FQGNSA. Trimming removed 5 bases from V and 5 bases from J; junction bases left unmatched: 8. This CDR3 region has 14 residues. CDR3 nucleotide sequence: TGTGCCAGCAGCCCCCCGGGACAGATTTATGGCTACACCTTC. This codes for CASSPPGQIYGYTF. Drawing the rest from reference TRBV7-2 and TRBJ1-2, the complete variable domain is GAGVSQSPSNKVTEKGKDVELRCDPISGHTALYWYRQSLGQGLEFLIYFQGNSAPDKSGLPSDRFSAERTGGSVSTLTIQRTQQEDSAVYLCASSPPGQIYGYTFGSGTRLTVV.

In its sample, this clonotype was seen many times. The chain joins TRBV27 to TRBJ2-5; TRBD2 matches 9 bases. There are 19 residues in the CDR3. Trimming removed 6 bases from V and 4 bases from J; junction bases left unmatched: 21. Germline V gene lookup returns CDR1 MNHEY and CDR2 SMNVEV (reference sequence). CDR3 loop: CASSTMTRTLAGSRETQYF. The CDR3 nucleotides are TGTGCCAGCAGCACTATGACCCGAACTCTAGCGGGAAGCAGAGAGACCCAGTACTTC.

This clonotype was seen repeatedly, ten times or more. The V call is TRBV5-1, the J call TRBJ2-5; 7 nucleotides agree with TRBD1. With 0 bases clipped from V and 5 bases from J, the junction kept 4 bases outside the gene matches. Germline-derived CDR1 and CDR2 are SGHRS and YFSETQ. This CDR3 spans 14 amino acids. This chain's CDR3 is CASSLATGEETQYF. For the CDR3, the DNA is TGCGCCAGCAGCTTGGCTACAGGGGAGGAGACCCAGTACTTC.

This clonotype has ten or more counts. The CDR3 DNA reads as TGTGCCAGCATACAAGCGGGAGCTCCAGATACGCAGTATTTT. Its translation: CASIQAGAPDTQYF. The chain links TRBV27 to TRBJ2-3; TRBD2 matches at 8 bases. CDR1 is MNHEY and CDR2 is SMNVEV in the germline V gene (reference sequence). V lost 7 bases, J lost 4 bases, and 7 bases stayed unmatched. The CDR3 contains 14 residues.

This clonotype occurred a few times. The chain recombines TRBV20-1 with TRBJ2-7, with 8 bases lining up with TRBD2. Germline assignment: CDR1 DFQATT and CDR2 SNEGSKA (reference sequence). This CDR3 comprises 16 residues. V lost 5 bases, J lost 2 bases, and 14 bases stayed unmatched. In DNA, the CDR3 is TGCAGTGCTTACCCTCGGACTAGCTTACCAACCTACGAGCAGTACTTC. Amino acid sequence: CSAYPRTSLPTYEQYF.

Many counts were recorded for this clonotype. The chain links TRBV29-1 to TRBJ2-7; 11 bases align to TRBD1. Germline loops: CDR1 SQVTM, CDR2 ANQGSEA. CDR3 size: 14 residues. V shed 5 bases and J 6 bases; nucleotides not matched to a gene: 9. CDR3 in amino acids: CSVWGGQGVLEQYF. The CDR3 region has the DNA TGCAGCGTTTGGGGGGGACAGGGGGTTCTCGAGCAGTACTTC.

Remarks on this clonotype: This clone may be a read error of a much larger clone one base away. The chain has TRBV27 and TRBJ2-3, with 10 bases fitting TRBD2. CDR3 length equals 19 residues. V was clipped by 4 bases and J by 1 base; unmatched bases: 14. Germline V gives CDR1 MNHEY, CDR2 SMNVEV (reference sequence). DNA of the CDR3: TGTGCCAGCAGTTGGACCGGGACTAGCGAGATTCGTGGCACAGATACGCAGTATTTT. This codes for CASSWTGTSEIRGTDTQYF.

The chain uses TRBV7-9 and TRBJ2-4, with 9 bases identical to TRBD1. The length of the CDR3 is 16 residues. CDR1 SEHNR and CDR2 FQNEAQ come from the germline V gene (reference sequence). Unmatched junction bases numbered 3, after V lost 3 bases and J lost 0 bases. This chain's CDR3 is CASSFGGQGAKNIQYF. For the CDR3, the DNA is TGTGCCAGCAGCTTTGGGGGACAGGGAGCCAAAAACATTCAGTACTTC. The full variable domain, in which reference TRBV7-9 and TRBJ2-4 provide the parts outside the CDR3, is DTGVSQNPRHKITKRGQNVTFRCDPISEHNRLYWYRQTLGQGPEFLTYFQNEAQLEKSRLLSDRFSAERPKGSFSTLEIQRTEQGDSAMYLCASSFGGQGAKNIQYFGAGTRLSVL.

The V and J genes are TRBV29-1 and TRBJ2-7; tentative D call: TRBD2 (6 bases). Trimming removed 5 bases at V and 4 bases at J, with 9 bases between. This CDR3 comprises 11 residues. CDR1 is SQVTM, CDR2 ANQGSEA, per germline. This CDR3 reads CSVRLAYEQYF. The DNA for the CDR3 is TGCAGCGTTCGTCTAGCGTACGAGCAGTACTTC.

This clonotype was seen a few times. CDR3 sequence: CATSTGGIEKLFF. DNA of the CDR3: TGTGCCACCAGCACAGGGGGCATTGAAAAACTGTTTTTT. This chain joins TRBV15 and TRBJ1-4; 8 bases are shared with TRBD1. Germline V gives CDR1 LNHNV, CDR2 YYDKDF (reference sequence). This CDR3 has 13 amino acids. The junction had 2 bases not matched to a gene; V was cut back by 4 bases and J by 7 bases.

This clonotype appeared many times. This chain links TRBV7-9 with TRBJ2-5; D might be TRBD1 (5 bases). The CDR3 extends over 15 amino acids. Trimming took 6 bases from V and 4 from J, leaving 18 bases between them. Germline V lookup: CDR1 SEHNR, CDR2 FQNEAQ (reference sequence). The CDR3 here is CASSGSRGNSETQYF. CDR3 bases: TGTGCCAGCAGTGGGTCTAGGGGAAACTCAGAGACCCAGTACTTC. Based on the CDR3 plus reference TRBV7-9 and TRBJ2-5, the full variable domain is DTGVSQNPRHKITKRGQNVTFRCDPISEHNRLYWYRQTLGQGPEFLTYFQNEAQLEKSRLLSDRFSAERPKGSFSTLEIQRTEQGDSAMYLCASSGSRGNSETQYFGPGTRLLVL.

This clonotype has ten or more counts. The CDR3: CASSLVASPLTDTQYF. The CDR3 DNA follows: TGTGCCAGCAGCTTAGTGGCTAGCCCACTCACAGATACGCAGTATTTT. This chain links TRBV11-2 with TRBJ2-3, with TRBD2 as a possible D gene (5 bases). Trimming took 1 base from V and 2 from J, leaving 13 bases between them. The CDR3 totals 16 residues. Germline CDR1 reads SGHAT; CDR2 reads FQNNGV.

The chain has TRBV19 and TRBJ2-7; D perhaps matches TRBD1 (6 bases). The length of the CDR3 is 15 residues. Germline lookup yields CDR1 LNHDA and CDR2 SQIVND (reference sequence). Trimming cost V 7 bases and J 1 base, with 17 bases left between them. The CDR3 spells CASTPTGHSSYEQYF. The CDR3 region has the DNA TGTGCCAGTACCCCGACAGGACACAGTTCCTACGAGCAGTACTTC. The variable domain in full, with the rest retrieved from reference TRBV19 and TRBJ2-7, is DGGITQSPKYLFRKEGQNVTLSCEQNLNHDAMYWYRQDPGQGLRLIYYSQIVNDFQKGDIAEGYSVSREKKESFPLTVTSAQKNPTAFYLCASTPTGHSSYEQYFGPGTRLTVT.

This clonotype was counted only a few times. The chain links TRBV28 to TRBJ2-5; D may be TRBD1 (6 bases). CDR1 is MDHEN and CDR2 is SYDVKM in the germline V gene. V was trimmed by 6 bases and J by 2 bases, leaving 19 bases between them. This CDR3 comprises 16 residues. The CDR3 here is CASRRSDRIVQETQYF. DNA for the CDR3: TGTGCCAGCAGAAGATCGGACAGAATCGTTCAAGAGACCCAGTACTTC. Based on the CDR3 plus reference TRBV28 and TRBJ2-5, the full variable domain is DVKVTQSSRYLVKRTGEKVFLECVQDMDHENMFWYRQDPGLGLRLIYFSYDVKMKEKGDIPEGYSVSREKKERFSLILESASTNQTSMYLCASRRSDRIVQETQYFGPGTRLLVL.

The chain recombines TRBV30 with TRBJ1-2; 8 positions agree with TRBD1. Germline V lookup: CDR1 GTSNPN, CDR2 SVGIG (reference sequence). The J segment lost 2 bases and the V segment lost 1 base, leaving 6 bases of the junction unmatched. This CDR3 has 15 amino acids. CDR3 DNA sequence: TGTGCCTGGAGTGATGGGGCAGGGGGCAACTATGGCTACACCTTC. This translates into CAWSDGAGGNYGYTF.

This clonotype was found many times. V gene TRBV12-3 or TRBV12-4 combines with J gene TRBJ2-7; 7 nucleotides match TRBD2. CDR3 length: 14 residues. V shed 7 bases, J shed 3 bases, and the junction held 9 bases outside the gene matches. CDR3: CASTLTGGVYEQYF. DNA of the CDR3: TGTGCCAGCACCTTGACGGGGGGAGTCTACGAGCAGTACTTC.